Presented here are 2 T cell receptor beta chains from one specimen sequenced in a study of T cell responses to AZD1222 COVID-19 vaccine (dated by TCRdb to the early 2020s). The meaning of the sample's time point label: baseline before first vaccination. The protocol used for the library was the immunoSEQ multiplex PCR assay. Here the immuneACCESS table is served through TCRdb, limited to in-frame sequences with V and J called. Missing clones are a known gap in these copies; in checked studies unresolved V genes cover under half, and the rest lacks a known reason. For this sample the table gives 75,000 to 95,000 clones, of which over 75% were detected only once. The ten largest clonotypes hold about a tenth of the sample. The sample was peripheral blood, taken on day 0 of AZD1222 vaccination. The receptors originated from an adult in good health.

The V gene is TRBV5-1, the J gene TRBJ2-3; tentatively, D is TRBD1 or TRBD2 (6 bases each). Trimming removed 0 bases from V and 9 bases from J, with 17 bases in between. Germline loops: CDR1 SGHRS, CDR2 YFSETQ. The CDR3 has 15 residues. CDR3 DNA: TGCGCCAGCAGCTTGGCCGGCAGTGCGGGGACAACGCAGTATTTT. Its translation is CASSLAGSAGTTQYF.

The rearrangement uses TRBV5-4 and TRBJ1-1; D unclear. The V gene lost 2 bases and the J gene lost 10 bases, with 12 bases spanning the gap. The CDR3 extends over 12 amino acids. Germline CDR1 is SGHNT and CDR2 is YYREEE (reference sequence). CDR3 DNA sequence: TGTGCCAGCAGCTTACGGGGTCAGAGAGCTTTCTTT. Translated: CASSLRGQRAFF.